This T cell receptor beta chain was captured by sequencing in a study of blood T cell repertoires in COVID-19. Across the whole study: Italy, Spain and the United States were the sources of the convalescent and acute COVID-19 samples.

Germline CDR1 is SGHRS and CDR2 is YFSETQ. CDR3 length equals 15 residues. Comment on this clone: The junction departs from the called germline gene at one end, perhaps through a read error.

This study enrolled people aged roughly 18 to 89 from around 26 US geographic areas. Participant-reported clinical history was the basis for cohort assignment. Some clones are missing from TCRdb's copy, which holds only in-frame ones; the method was immunoSEQ multiplex PCR. The table shows under 300,000 clones, with over 80% occurring only once. This TCR derives from a middle-aged woman who had been exposed to COVID-19. This sequence joins TRBV5-1 and TRBJ2-3; the D gene is possibly TRBD2 (6 bases). Sequenced input: PBMCs or T cells enriched from blood (not recorded which). CDR3 protein: CASSLPGARTDTQYF. The CDR3 bases are TGTGCCAGCAGCTTGCCGGGAGCCCGCACAGATACGCAGTATTTT.